The 9 T cell receptor beta chains presented below share a single source sample, sequenced in a study of T cell changes during pregnancy in multiple sclerosis. The data were produced by immunoSEQ multiplex PCR, yet TCRdb's version contains in-frame clones alone and is incomplete. Of roughly 37,000 clones in the sample, roughly nine tenths were seen once. The sequencing used CD4+ T cells from peripheral blood mononuclear cells, collected in the second trimester of pregnancy. All receptors come from a female donor in good health, enrolled as a control in a pregnancy study.

The V and J genes are TRBV6-1 and TRBJ2-2; TRBD1 is a possible D gene (6 bases). The germline V gene encodes CDR1 MNHNS and CDR2 SASEGT. This CDR3 is 15 amino acids long. With 2 bases removed from V and 5 bases from J, the gap between germline ends came to 12 bases. CDR3 coding DNA: TGTGCCAGCAGTGAACGGCAGGGGCGGACCGGGGAGCTGTTTTTT. Its translation is CASSERQGRTGELFF.

The chain employs TRBV21-1 and TRBJ2-2; TRBD1 reflects the table's D call only, with no check against the DNA. TRBV21-1 is designated a pseudogene. The CDR3 is made up of 20 amino acids. This CDR3 reads CASSKIHKEQGEKNAGELFF. The CDR3 DNA follows: TGTGCCAGCAGCAAAATCCACAAGGAACAGGGGGAGAAAAACGCCGGGGAGCTGTTTTTT.

This chain uses TRBV2 with TRBJ2-2; no clear D gene. This CDR3 contains 17 residues. V was pared by 0 bases and J by 3 bases, with 14 bases between. Germline loops: CDR1 SNHLY, CDR2 FYNNEI. The CDR3 region has the DNA TGTGCCAGCAGTGAAGCCGGAGCCTTCACGGACACCGGGGAGCTGTTTTTT. This codes for CASSEAGAFTDTGELFF.

The rearrangement joins TRBV27 to TRBJ2-3; D might be TRBD2 (6 bases). CDR3 size: 16 residues. From germline, CDR1 is MNHEY and CDR2 SMNVEV (reference sequence). The V gene lost 1 base and the J gene lost 1 base, with 12 bases spanning the gap. CDR3 protein: CASSLLRRDGTDTQYF. For the CDR3, the DNA is TGTGCCAGCAGTTTATTGCGGCGGGATGGCACAGATACGCAGTATTTT.

The J gene is TRBJ2-1, the V gene TRBV7-8; D is ambiguous. The CDR3 has 17 residues. Germline V gives CDR1 SGHVS, CDR2 FQNEAQ. V lost 5 bases and J 5 bases, leaving 22 bases between the germline ends. In DNA, the CDR3 is TGTGCCAGCAGCCCCCTCCTGAGGCTCCATTCCGACAATGAGCAGTTCTTC. It is translated as CASSPLLRLHSDNEQFF.

CDR3: CASGQGYEQYF. The CDR3, as DNA: TGTGCCAGTGGACAGGGCTACGAGCAGTACTTC. The chain links TRBV19 to TRBJ2-7; the match to TRBD1 covers 8 bases. The trim removed 8 bases at V and 3 bases at J, leaving 0 bases unmatched. In germline, CDR1 is LNHDA, CDR2 SQIVND (reference sequence). This CDR3 has 11 amino acids.

This chain links TRBV28 with TRBJ2-2; TRBD2 is a possible D gene (6 bases). Germline V gene data show CDR1 as MDHEN and CDR2 as SYDVKM. The CDR3 runs 15 residues. V lost 5 bases and J lost 2, with 12 bases in between. The CDR3 DNA is TGTGCCAGCAGTCCAAGGAGGGCCAACACCGGGGAGCTGTTTTTT. Its protein product is CASSPRRANTGELFF.

This sequence joins TRBV6-1 and TRBJ2-1, with a tentative D call TRBD1 (5 bases). The ends were cut back, 10 bases at V and 5 bases at J, with 12 bases in the middle. The CDR3 is 12 residues long. CDR1 MNHNS and CDR2 SASEGT come from the germline V gene. CDR3 in DNA: TGTGCCACCAGACAGCAAAACAATGAGCAGTTCTTC. It specifies CATRQQNNEQFF.

The chain employs TRBV7-2 and TRBJ2-7, with TRBD2 matching over 12 bases. V gave up 0 bases and J gave up 7 bases; unmatched junction bases: 1. Looked up from germline, CDR1 is SGHTA and CDR2 is FQGNSA. The CDR3 is 14 residues long. This CDR3 is CASSLALAGGEQYF. The CDR3, as DNA: TGTGCCAGCAGCTTAGCACTAGCGGGAGGTGAGCAGTACTTC.